This entry lists 29 T cell receptor beta chains sequenced from one sample in a study of CD8+ T cells in alopecia areata. Treatment described: oral pan-JAK inhibitor, 5-10 mg twice daily. cDNA serving as the sequencing template came from extracted, reverse transcribed RNA. Repertoires were generated with immunoSEQ multiplex PCR, while TCRdb's copy carries only in-frame clones and drops some. Here the sample spans 200,000 to 250,000 clones, more than 30% being singletons. The source material was CD4+ T cells sorted from blood, sampled at week 34, from a patient treated with tofacitinib. The receptors stem from a human donor with alopecia areata.

V gene TRBV5-1 combines with J gene TRBJ2-1; a weak D match, TRBD1 (5 bases). Trimming removed 4 bases from V and 0 bases from J, with 11 bases in between. This CDR3 region has 15 residues. CDR1 is SGHRS and CDR2 is YFSETQ in the germline V gene. CDR3 residues: CASSQDTSSYNEQFF. The CDR3 DNA sequence: TGCGCCAGCAGCCAGGACACCAGCTCCTACAATGAGCAGTTCTTC.

This rearrangement joins TRBV5-1 to TRBJ1-2, with D perhaps matching TRBD1 (6 bases). CDR1 SGHRS and CDR2 YFSETQ come from the germline V gene. The CDR3 is made up of 13 amino acids. Between the trimmed V and J ends, which lost 0 bases and 4 bases, there was a span of 7 bases. DNA for the CDR3: TGCGCCAGCAGCTTGGGCAGGGGCTATGGCTACACCTTC. This encodes CASSLGRGYGYTF.

This clone was observed a handful of times. V and J are TRBV5-1 and TRBJ1-1; D gene ambiguous. V was cut by 4 bases and J by 1 base, with 5 bases left in between. This CDR3 is 12 amino acids long. The germline V gene has CDR1 SGHRS and CDR2 YFSETQ. The CDR3 loop reads CASSNPNTEAFF. The CDR3 DNA reads TGCGCCAGCAGCAACCCGAACACTGAAGCTTTCTTT.

A few counts support this clone. The chain has TRBV4-1 and TRBJ2-5; 9 nucleotides agree with TRBD1. With V trimmed by 4 bases and J by 2 bases, 8 bases remained unmatched. The CDR3 contains 16 residues. Germline V gene sequence: CDR1 MGHRA, CDR2 YSYEKL. The CDR3, as DNA: TGCGCCAGCAGCCGACAGCACAGGGGGCTTCAAGAGACCCAGTACTTC. It is translated as CASSRQHRGLQETQYF.

This clone was seen more than once but under ten times. The chain has TRBV5-6 and TRBJ2-5; TRBD2 might be the D (6 bases). The CDR3 is made up of 13 amino acids. Germline CDR1 reads SGHDT; CDR2 reads YYEEEE. With 3 bases removed from V and 4 bases from J, the gap between germline ends came to 10 bases. CDR3 loop: CASSWRGVETQYF. The CDR3 DNA sequence: TGTGCCAGCAGCTGGAGGGGCGTAGAGACCCAGTACTTC.

On this clone: The junction differs from germline at one of its ends, possibly a read error. V usage is TRBV10-3 and J usage is TRBJ1-2, with a tentative D call TRBD1 (5 bases). Germline V gives CDR1 ENHRY, CDR2 SYGVKD. CDR3 length equals 13 residues. Here the CDR3 reads CATSRGLGYGYTF. CDR3 nucleotide sequence: TGTGCCACCAGTAGGGGTCTCGGCTATGGCTACACCTTC.

This clone was detected a few times. The chain recombines TRBV10-3 with TRBJ1-2, with D tentatively TRBD1 (5 bases). Germline V CDR1 and CDR2: ENHRY, SYGVKD. The ends were cut back, 3 bases at V and 8 bases at J, with 16 bases in the middle. This CDR3 region has 14 residues. The CDR3 bases are TGTGCCATCAGTGATTCAGGGACTCCTCGGGGCTACACCTTC. It specifies CAISDSGTPRGYTF.

The table lists this clone with a few counts. The chain has TRBV7-2 and TRBJ1-2, with a weak D call TRBD1 (5 bases). Trimming removed 5 bases at V and 3 bases at J, with 16 bases between. Germline lookup yields CDR1 SGHTA and CDR2 FQGNSA. CDR3 length: 15 residues. CDR3 residues: CASSHPRGRDYGYTF. The CDR3 DNA is TGTGCCAGCAGCCACCCGCGTGGCAGGGACTATGGCTACACCTTC. Based on the CDR3 plus reference TRBV7-2 and TRBJ1-2, the full variable domain is GAGVSQSPSNKVTEKGKDVELRCDPISGHTALYWYRQSLGQGLEFLIYFQGNSAPDKSGLPSDRFSAERTGGSVSTLTIQRTQQEDSAVYLCASSHPRGRDYGYTFGSGTRLTVV.

This clone was picked up a small number of times. This chain connects TRBV5-1 to TRBJ2-2; no firm D call. Germline CDR1 is SGHRS and CDR2 is YFSETQ. The CDR3 consists of 16 residues. The V and J ends lost 1 base and 0 bases respectively, with 10 bases between them. The CDR3 loop is CASSLRLDANTGELFF. The DNA for the CDR3 is TGCGCCAGCAGCTTGAGGCTAGACGCGAACACCGGGGAGCTGTTTTTT.

The chain is built from TRBV6-5 and TRBJ2-1, with D possibly called TRBD1 or TRBD2 (5 bases each). V was shortened by 0 bases and J by 6 bases, with 15 bases between the two germline ends. From germline, CDR1 is MNHEY and CDR2 SVGAGI. CDR3 length: 16 amino acids. CDR3 amino acids: CASSYSGTRGSNEQFF. DNA for the CDR3: TGTGCCAGCAGTTACTCGGGGACCCGAGGTAGCAATGAGCAGTTCTTC.

V and J are TRBV27 and TRBJ2-1; 9 bases map to TRBD1. The CDR3 consists of 15 residues. V dropped 5 bases and J dropped 8; count of bases not matched to a gene: 10. Germline CDR1 MNHEY, CDR2 SMNVEV (reference sequence). CDR3 protein: CASSLPGTGKDEQFF. DNA of the CDR3: TGTGCCAGCAGTCTACCCGGGACAGGGAAAGATGAGCAGTTCTTC.

The chain has TRBV11-2 and TRBJ2-7; TRBD1 might be the D (6 bases). The CDR3 totals 13 residues. V gave up 4 bases and J gave up 4 bases, with 11 bases separating them. Germline assignment: CDR1 SGHAT and CDR2 FQNNGV. For the CDR3, the DNA is TGTGCCAGCAGCTCCGGGACAAGTTACGAGCAGTACTTC. Amino acids: CASSSGTSYEQYF.

Only a few counts were recorded for this clone. The chain couples TRBV2 to TRBJ2-1, with 8 bases fitting TRBD2. The V segment lost 3 bases and the J segment 7 bases; nucleotides outside the gene matches: 8. Germline V gene data show CDR1 as SNHLY and CDR2 as FYNNEI. This CDR3 has 15 amino acids. The CDR3 coding sequence is TGTGCCAGCAGTGACCTGCGGGGGGCAGGTAATGAGCAGTTCTTC. It codes for CASSDLRGAGNEQFF. Looking up the rest from reference TRBV2 and TRBJ2-1 gives the full variable domain: EPEVTQTPSHQVTQMGQEVILRCVPISNHLYFYWYRQILGQKVEFLVSFYNNEISEKSEIFDDQFSVERPDGSNFTLKIRSTKLEDSAMYFCASSDLRGAGNEQFFGPGTRLTVL.

The chain uses TRBV6-1 and TRBJ1-1, with a tentative D call TRBD1 (5 bases). CDR3 length: 15 residues. Looked up from germline, CDR1 is MNHNS and CDR2 is SASEGT. V shed 4 bases and J shed 1 base, with 13 bases lying between them. The CDR3 nucleotides are TGTGCCAGCAGTGGGGGTCATGGGGCGAACACTGAAGCTTTCTTT. Protein: CASSGGHGANTEAFF.

The chain couples TRBV30 to TRBJ1-5; D remains unclear. Trimming pared 3 bases from V and 3 bases from J, leaving 9 bases between. The CDR3 has 13 residues. CDR1 is GTSNPN, CDR2 SVGIG, per germline (reference sequence). CDR3 protein: CAWSIRNNQPQHF. CDR3 in DNA: TGTGCCTGGAGCATCAGAAACAATCAGCCCCAGCATTTT.

A single count supports this clone. The gene calls are TRBV6-5 and TRBJ1-1; possible D gene TRBD1, 6 bases. Trimming pared 5 bases from V and 8 bases from J, leaving 12 bases between. The CDR3 totals 12 residues. In germline, CDR1 is MNHEY, CDR2 SVGAGI. CDR3 coding DNA: TGTGCCAGCAGTCCCAGGGGTAACGAAGCTTTCTTT. Translating it yields CASSPRGNEAFF.

This clone was counted only a few times. The gene calls are TRBV18 and TRBJ1-1; 8 bases are a match to TRBD1. The CDR3 contains 13 residues. The trim removed 7 bases at V and 5 bases at J, leaving 6 bases unmatched. Per germline, CDR1 KGHSH and CDR2 LQKENI. Written as DNA, the CDR3 is TGTGCCAGCTTCCTACAGGGGGGAACTGAAGCTTTCTTT. As protein: CASFLQGGTEAFF.

The CDR3 sequence is CASSSGTVNTGELFF. The CDR3 nucleotides are TGCGCCAGCAGCTCCGGGACAGTAAACACCGGGGAGCTGTTTTTT. The chain couples TRBV5-1 to TRBJ2-2; 7 positions match TRBD1. This CDR3 spans 15 amino acids. V was clipped by 3 bases and J by 2 bases; unmatched bases: 4. Germline CDR1 reads SGHRS; CDR2 reads YFSETQ.

The table lists this clone with a few counts. The chain couples TRBV5-4 to TRBJ1-2, with TRBD1 matching over 8 bases. The trim removed 1 base at V and 9 bases at J, leaving 8 bases unmatched. The CDR3 loop spans 14 amino acids. Germline values: CDR1 SGHNT, CDR2 YYREEE (reference sequence). The CDR3 here is CASSLWSGGNSYTF. In DNA form, the CDR3 reads TGTGCCAGCAGCTTGTGGTCAGGGGGCAATAGCTACACCTTC.

This chain uses TRBV9 with TRBJ2-3; the D is unclear. Looked up from germline, CDR1 is SGDLS and CDR2 is YYNGEE. The V end was cut by 0 bases, the J end by 6 bases, with 11 bases between. The CDR3 loop spans 14 amino acids. CDR3 residues: CASSVAVAPDTQYF. The CDR3 region has the DNA TGTGCCAGCAGCGTAGCGGTCGCGCCGGATACGCAGTATTTT. Using reference TRBV9 and TRBJ2-3 for the parts outside the CDR3, the full variable domain is DSGVTQTPKHLITATGQRVTLRCSPRSGDLSVYWYQQSLDQGLQFLIQYYNGEERAKGNILERFSAQQFPDLHSELNLSSLELGDSALYFCASSVAVAPDTQYFGPGTRLTVL.

This chain uses TRBV5-1 with TRBJ2-3; TRBD1 is a possible D gene (6 bases). CDR1 and CDR2 (germline): SGHRS, YFSETQ. Trimming took off 4 bases at V and 0 bases at J, with 15 bases between the two ends. The CDR3 contains 16 residues. The CDR3, as DNA: TGCGCCAGCAGCCCGGGGAGACAGGTCAGCACAGATACGCAGTATTTT. Its protein is CASSPGRQVSTDTQYF.

In its sample, this clone was seen a few times. The chain combines TRBV10-3 with TRBJ1-5, with 12 bases identical to TRBD1. The CDR3 extends over 15 amino acids. Germline V gene sequence: CDR1 ENHRY, CDR2 SYGVKD. V dropped 6 bases and J dropped 6; count of bases not matched to a gene: 6. This CDR3 is CAISSGTGGSQPQHF. CDR3 nucleotide sequence: TGTGCCATCAGCTCCGGGACAGGGGGCAGTCAGCCCCAGCATTTT.

The chain combines TRBV18 with TRBJ1-2; D ambiguous. Trimming pared 2 bases from V and 4 bases from J, leaving 11 bases between. The CDR3 totals 14 residues. The germline V gene encodes CDR1 KGHSH and CDR2 LQKENI. The CDR3 DNA reads TGTGCCAGCTCACCAGCGTCCCGGGGCTATGGCTACACCTTC. This codes for CASSPASRGYGYTF. Based on the CDR3 plus reference TRBV18 and TRBJ1-2, the full variable domain is NAGVMQNPRHLVRRRGQEARLRCSPMKGHSHVYWYRQLPEEGLKFMVYLQKENIIDESGMPKERFSAEFPKEGPSILRIQQVVRGDSAAYFCASSPASRGYGYTFGSGTRLTVV.

J is TRBJ1-2 and V is TRBV6-6; a possible D gene is TRBD1 (6 bases). The CDR3 contains 14 residues. V was clipped by 6 bases and J by 3 bases, with 14 bases between them. Germline V lookup: CDR1 MNHNY, CDR2 SVGAGI (reference sequence). CDR3 in DNA: TGTGCCAGCAGCTCGACCACAGGGCACTATGGCTACACCTTC. This translates into CASSSTTGHYGYTF.

J is TRBJ1-1 and V is TRBV7-2; 8 nucleotides match TRBD1. Germline V gene data show CDR1 as SGHTA and CDR2 as FQGNSA. V gave up 3 bases and J gave up 3 bases; unmatched junction bases: 3. This CDR3 region has 14 residues. The CDR3 is CASSFGTGHTEAFF. As DNA, the CDR3 is TGTGCCAGCAGCTTCGGGACAGGTCACACTGAAGCTTTCTTT.

This clone appeared a few times. The rearrangement uses TRBV6-6 and TRBJ2-3; D not resolved. Germline lookup yields CDR1 MNHNY and CDR2 SVGAGI (reference sequence). V was trimmed by 2 bases and J by 4 bases, leaving 10 bases between them. The length of the CDR3 is 14 residues. The CDR3 bases are TGTGCCAGCAGTTACCCTACGACGCCAGATACGCAGTATTTT. This sequence encodes CASSYPTTPDTQYF.

This sequence joins TRBV12-5 and TRBJ2-3, with D perhaps TRBD2 (6 bases). The CDR3 has 16 amino acids. Per germline, CDR1 LGHNT and CDR2 FRNRAP. V was cut by 0 bases and J by 8 bases, with 18 bases left in between. CDR3 sequence reads: CASGLVLWGEMTTQYF. CDR3 sequence (DNA): TGTGCTAGTGGTTTGGTACTGTGGGGGGAGATGACTACGCAGTATTTT.

V is TRBV18 and J is TRBJ2-4, with 9 bases identical to TRBD1. Germline loops: CDR1 KGHSH, CDR2 LQKENI. J was trimmed by 7 bases and V by 6 bases; bases with no gene match: 16. The CDR3 covers 17 residues. CDR3 loop: CASSGLQGARGENIQYF. The CDR3 nucleotides read TGTGCCAGCTCGGGCTTACAGGGGGCGCGAGGAGAGAACATTCAGTACTTC. Together with reference TRBV18 and TRBJ2-4, the CDR3 gives the full variable domain: NAGVMQNPRHLVRRRGQEARLRCSPMKGHSHVYWYRQLPEEGLKFMVYLQKENIIDESGMPKERFSAEFPKEGPSILRIQQVVRGDSAAYFCASSGLQGARGENIQYFGAGTRLSVL.

V and J are TRBV20-1 and TRBJ1-2; no reliable D call. In germline, CDR1 is DFQATT, CDR2 SNEGSKA (reference sequence). V gave up 6 bases and J gave up 4 bases, with 6 bases separating them. The CDR3 covers 10 residues. The CDR3 DNA is TGCAGTGCCCCCGGCTATGGCTACACCTTC. Translation: CSAPGYGYTF.